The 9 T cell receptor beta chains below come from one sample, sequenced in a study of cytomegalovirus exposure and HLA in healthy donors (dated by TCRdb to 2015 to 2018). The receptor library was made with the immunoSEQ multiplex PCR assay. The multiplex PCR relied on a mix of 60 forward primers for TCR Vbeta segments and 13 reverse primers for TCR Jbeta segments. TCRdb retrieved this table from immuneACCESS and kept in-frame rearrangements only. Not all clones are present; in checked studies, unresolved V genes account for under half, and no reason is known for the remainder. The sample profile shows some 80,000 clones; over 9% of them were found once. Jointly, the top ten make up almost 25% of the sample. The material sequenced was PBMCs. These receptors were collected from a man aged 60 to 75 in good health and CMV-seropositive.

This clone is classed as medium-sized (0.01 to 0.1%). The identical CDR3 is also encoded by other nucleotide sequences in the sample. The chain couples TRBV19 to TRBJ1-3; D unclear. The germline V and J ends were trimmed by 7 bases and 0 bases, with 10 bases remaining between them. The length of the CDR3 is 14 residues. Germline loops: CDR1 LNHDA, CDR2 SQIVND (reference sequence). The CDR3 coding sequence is TGTGCCAGTAAGAGGTCGGGCTCTGGAAACACCATATATTTT. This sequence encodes CASKRSGSGNTIYF.

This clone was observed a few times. The CDR3 sequence is CASSEPGTLETQYF. The CDR3 DNA reads as TGTGCCAGCAGTGAACCGGGGACTTTGGAGACCCAGTACTTC. The genes are TRBV25-1 and TRBJ2-5; the D gene is possibly TRBD2 (6 bases). Germline V gene data show CDR1 as MGHDK and CDR2 as SYGVNS. The CDR3 runs to 14 residues. Trimming left V 2 bases short and J 5 bases short, with 12 bases between.

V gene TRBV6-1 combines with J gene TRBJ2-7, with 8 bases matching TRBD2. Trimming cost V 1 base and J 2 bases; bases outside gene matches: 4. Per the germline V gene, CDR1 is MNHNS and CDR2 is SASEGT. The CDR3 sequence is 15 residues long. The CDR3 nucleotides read TGTGCCAGCAGTGAAGTACGGGGGGGGCCCTACGAGCAGTACTTC. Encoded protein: CASSEVRGGPYEQYF.

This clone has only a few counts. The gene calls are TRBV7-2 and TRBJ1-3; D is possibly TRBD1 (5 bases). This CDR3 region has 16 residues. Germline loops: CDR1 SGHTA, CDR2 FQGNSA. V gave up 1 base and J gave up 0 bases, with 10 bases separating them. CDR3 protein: CASSLVTGSSGNTIYF. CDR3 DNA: TGTGCCAGCAGCTTAGTTACAGGCTCCTCTGGAAACACCATATATTTT.

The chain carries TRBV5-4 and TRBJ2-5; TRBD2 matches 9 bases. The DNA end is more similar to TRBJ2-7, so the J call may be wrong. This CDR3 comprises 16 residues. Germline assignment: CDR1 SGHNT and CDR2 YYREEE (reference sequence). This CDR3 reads CASSLEGGRAFYEQYF. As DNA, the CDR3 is TGTGCCAGCAGCTTGGAAGGCGGGAGGGCCTTCTACGAGCAGTACTTC.

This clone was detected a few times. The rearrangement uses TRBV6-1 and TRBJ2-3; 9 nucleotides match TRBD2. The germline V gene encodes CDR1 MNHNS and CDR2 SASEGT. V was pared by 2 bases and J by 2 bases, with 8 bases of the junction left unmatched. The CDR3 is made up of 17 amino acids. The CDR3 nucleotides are TGTGCCAGCAGTGAATGGGGCGGGGGGGTCTTCACAGATACGCAGTATTTT. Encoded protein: CASSEWGGGVFTDTQYF.

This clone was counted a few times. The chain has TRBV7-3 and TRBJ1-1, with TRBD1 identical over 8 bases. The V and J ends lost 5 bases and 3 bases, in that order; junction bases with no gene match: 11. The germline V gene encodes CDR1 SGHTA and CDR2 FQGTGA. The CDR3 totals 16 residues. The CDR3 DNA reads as TGTGCCAGCAGCAGCTCGGACAGGGCGGTGTACACTGAAGCTTTCTTT. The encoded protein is CASSSSDRAVYTEAFF.

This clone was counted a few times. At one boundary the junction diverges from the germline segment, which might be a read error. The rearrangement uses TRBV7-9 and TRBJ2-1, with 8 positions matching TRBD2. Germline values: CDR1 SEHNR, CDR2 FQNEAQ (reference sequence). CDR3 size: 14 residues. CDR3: CASRLGIAGYEQFF. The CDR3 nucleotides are TGTGCCAGCAGATTAGGAATAGCGGGATACGAGCAGTTCTTC. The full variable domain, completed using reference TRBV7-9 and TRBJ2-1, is DTGVSQNPRHKITKRGQNVTFRCDPISEHNRLYWYRQTLGQGPEFLTYFQNEAQLEKSRLLSDRFSAERPKGSFSTLEIQRTEQGDSAMYLCASRLGIAGYEQFFGPGTRLTVL.

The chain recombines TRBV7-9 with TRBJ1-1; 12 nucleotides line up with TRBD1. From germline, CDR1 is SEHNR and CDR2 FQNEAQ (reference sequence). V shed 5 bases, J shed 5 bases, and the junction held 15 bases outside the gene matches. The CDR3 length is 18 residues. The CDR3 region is CASSPFSGQGARRTEAFF. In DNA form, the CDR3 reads TGTGCCAGCAGCCCCTTTTCGGGACAGGGGGCGCGAAGGACTGAAGCTTTCTTT.